The source of this T cell receptor beta chain is a study of regulatory T cells in long-lasting Graves disease (dated by TCRdb to the early 2020s). About the investigation overall: Newly diagnosed Graves' disease patients had taken antithyroid drugs for less than 3 months. Patients with persistent Graves' disease were compared with patients with newly diagnosed Graves' disease using TCR sequencing and RNA sequencing of peripheral blood. The study was registered as a clinical trial and conducted in China. A total of around 35 samples were covered by TCR sequencing, comprising some 13 persistent and roughly 20 newly diagnosed Graves' disease patients. What the study reported, not specific to this receptor: Persistent patients shared more public clonotypes among themselves (around 3,000) than newly diagnosed patients did (more than 850). Sequencing and analysis were restricted to the TCR beta chain. Persistent Graves' disease patients showed lower TCR Shannon entropy and fewer highly expanded clones than newly diagnosed patients, suggesting clonal expansion. Peripheral blood alone was examined, since thyroid tissue, which constituted the primary lesion, could not be accessed. The small sample size was acknowledged by the authors as a limitation that may reduce accuracy.

Reading the label with the study, this specimen's time point is: newly diagnosed GD, antithyroid drugs for less than 3 months. For both TCR sequencing and RNA sequencing, RNA was extracted from PBMCs using TRIzol. The diagnosis of Graves' disease followed American Thyroid Association guidelines. The patients came from an endocrinology department in Xi'an, China. Each patient gave approximately 10 milliliters of peripheral blood, collected in an EDTA anticoagulant tube. Ficoll Paque Plus density gradient separation was used to isolate PBMCs, and no further T cell sorting was done. An Agilent 2100 Bioanalyzer and agarose gel were used to assess RNA quality, and a NanoDrop 2000 was used to measure RNA concentration. Turning to this clonotype: No antigen is known for it. The input lacks base qualities; no much larger clone sits a single base away.

Library preparation used multiplex PCR. Sequencer: Illumina HiSeq 4000. TCR beta libraries were built with iRepertoire HTBI primers and Arm-PCR amplification of CDR3 regions. Gel purification was performed on PCR products prior to sequencing. The source study handled its data this way. Across samples, about 63 TRBV and approximately 15 TRBJ segments were identified and used for gene usage analysis of CDR3 amino acid clonotypes. COPE and FqMerger were used to merge filtered high-quality paired reads into contigs. Contigs were aligned with BLAST to IMGT TRBV, TRBD and TRBJ reference genes, and CDR3 was defined per IMGT. Highly expanded clones were defined as clonotypes with a frequency above 0.1%. Shannon entropy served as the measure of repertoire diversity, while the Gini coefficient captured V-J evenness. Clonotypes shared by more than one individual were considered public. The public reads were run again by TCRdb, first through fastp at Q25 and then through MiXCR, and only productive beta chains were kept. Each record represents a unique CDR3 protein, reported with the most common genes and DNA among its rows. The V and J calls and clone size are TCRdb's, not the authors'. The sample includes about 560,000 distinct CDR3 sequences, with around 15% observed a single time. About 11% of the sample is taken by the ten largest.

These data were also reused for a study on T cells in Graves' hyperthyroidism and ophthalmopathy. Per that second paper: Stable Graves' hyperthyroidism was defined as the absence of progression to ophthalmopathy over 18 months of follow-up. The hyperthyroidism patients were between 18 and 65 years old and newly diagnosed, with a disease duration of less than 2 months. The study excluded patients with uncontrolled infections, other autoimmune diseases, pregnancy or lactation. Clinical symptoms, serum thyroxine and TRAb, thyroid ultrasound, and orbital computed tomography formed the basis for the diagnoses. A first-round RT-PCR of the TCR CDR3 used the HTBI primer set with the Qiagen OneStep RT-PCR kit. Most expanded thyroid clonotypes (frequency above 0.001) were also detected in blood, suggesting blood repertoires may reflect thyroid immune responses. A 13 V-J signature model separated ophthalmopathy from stable hyperthyroidism, with roughly 88% sensitivity and roughly 84% specificity in cross-validation and 80%/75% in testing. During validation, the model predicted progression to ophthalmopathy a median of approximately six months ahead of onset, with almost 71% sensitivity and almost 75% specificity. A discovery cohort of about a hundred patients, 43 with Graves' ophthalmopathy and approximately 55 with stable Graves' hyperthyroidism, was used to find distinguishing TCR V-J signatures. Prospective prediction of ophthalmopathy was tested in an independent validation cohort consisting of under 20 hyperthyroidism patients and some 15 patients who later progressed to ophthalmopathy. The 100 discovery patients were divided at random into training and test sets in a 7:3 ratio. The study also compared thyroid tissue and blood T-cell repertoires from roughly 6 Graves' hyperthyroidism patients. After sampling, hyperthyroidism patients received methimazole starting at 30 mg daily, and ophthalmopathy patients received high-dose intravenous methylprednisolone. Libraries were constructed in a second round of multiplex PCR, after which size selection and purification were performed. Sequencing of the libraries was done on an Illumina HiSeq2000 using paired-end 100 bp reads. Raw data were processed with SOAPnuke, discarding reads with adapters, uncalled bases, mean Phred below 15, or no exact constant-primer or identifier match. COPE v1.2.5 was used to merge the high-quality paired reads, and each unique nucleotide sequence was defined as a clonotype. Clonotypes were aligned to IMGT TRBV, TRBD and TRBJ reference segments using MiTCR v1.1. The analysis was restricted to V-J combinations with a frequency above 0.0001, which together covered roughly 99% of the repertoires. The TCS score was defined as the ratio of F50 (clonal expansion) to E x V (chaos), calculated using BLOSUM62-based TCRdist between CDR3 peptides within each V-J. Welch's t-statistics and random forest reduced fewer than 550 V-J features to roughly 13, which were used in a naive Bayes classifier (R e1071). No statistical method was used to set the sample size in advance, and investigators knew the group allocation. The paper describes TCR Vbeta CDR3 sequencing of 130 to 150 peripheral blood samples, made up of about 40 ophthalmopathy patients, around 78 hyperthyroidism patients and 17 progressor patients.

The material was peripheral blood mononuclear cells (PBMCs), obtained at new diagnosis, from a patient treated with antithyroid drugs. The TCR originated in a man between 18 and 29 years old with Graves disease. Donor details come from another sample of the same person, matched by shared clones.

The CDR3 reads CASSLGQQGSPLHF. The DNA sequence reads TGTGCCAGCAGCCTGGGACAGCAAGGTTCACCCCTCCACTTT. This chain joins TRBV3-1 to TRBJ1-6, with 7 bases aligning to TRBD1. V has 4 bases trimmed and J has 9 bases trimmed; junction bases matching no gene number 6. The CDR3 sequence holds 14 residues, the cysteine and phenylalanine included. The only DNA kept is the CDR3, 42 bases in frame from the first base. The germline V gene (reference sequence) yields LGHDT for CDR1 and YNNKEL for CDR2.